The clone carrying this TCR beta chain was counted a few times. The CDR3 has 13 amino acids. The V end was cut by 6 bases, the J end by 15 bases, with 20 bases between. Germline CDR1 reads SNHLY; CDR2 reads FYNNEI. These data belong to a study of glioma-infiltrating T cells after dendritic cell vaccination. No glioblastoma patient carried an isocitrate dehydrogenase mutation. Primers: 60 V beta forward and 13 J beta reverse. The repertoire was sequenced with immunoSEQ multiplex PCR; TCRdb's copy has only in-frame clones and lacks some. The repertoire holds about 96,000 clones, with 70% to 80% as singletons.

The TCR comes from a human donor with glioblastoma. Sequences were derived from blood, sampled before dendritic cell vaccination. The chain recombines TRBV2 with TRBJ1-4; unclear D gene. The CDR3 spells CASSLFYYPEVFF. As DNA, the CDR3 is TGTGCCAGCAGCCTTTTTTATTACCCCGAGGTGTTTTTT.